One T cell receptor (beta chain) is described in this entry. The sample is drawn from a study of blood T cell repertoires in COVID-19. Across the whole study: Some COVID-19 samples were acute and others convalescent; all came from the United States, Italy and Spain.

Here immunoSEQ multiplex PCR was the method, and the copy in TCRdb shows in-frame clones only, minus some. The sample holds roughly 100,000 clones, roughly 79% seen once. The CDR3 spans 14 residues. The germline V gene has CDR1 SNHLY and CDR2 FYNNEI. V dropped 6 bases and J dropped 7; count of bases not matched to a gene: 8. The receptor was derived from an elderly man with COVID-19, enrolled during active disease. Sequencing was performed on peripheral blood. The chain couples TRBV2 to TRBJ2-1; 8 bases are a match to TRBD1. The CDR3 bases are TGTGCCAGCAGGACAGGGGCTTCGGGGAATGAGCAGTTCTTC. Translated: CASRTGASGNEQFF.